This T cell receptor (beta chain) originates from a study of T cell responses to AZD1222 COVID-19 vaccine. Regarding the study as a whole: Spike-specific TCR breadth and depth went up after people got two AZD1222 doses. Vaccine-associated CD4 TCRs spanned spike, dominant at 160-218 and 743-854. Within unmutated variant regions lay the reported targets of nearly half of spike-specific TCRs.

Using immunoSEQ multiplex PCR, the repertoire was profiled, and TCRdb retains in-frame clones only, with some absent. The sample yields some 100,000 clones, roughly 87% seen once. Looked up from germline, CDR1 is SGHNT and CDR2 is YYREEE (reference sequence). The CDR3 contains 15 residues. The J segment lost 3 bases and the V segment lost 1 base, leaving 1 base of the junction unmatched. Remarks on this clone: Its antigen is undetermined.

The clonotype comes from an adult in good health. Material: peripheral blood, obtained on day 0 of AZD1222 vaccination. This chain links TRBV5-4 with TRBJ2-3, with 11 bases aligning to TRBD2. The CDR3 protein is CASSLTSGRTDTQYF. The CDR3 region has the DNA TGTGCCAGCAGCTTGACTAGCGGGAGAACAGATACGCAGTATTTT.